The source of this T cell receptor beta chain is a study of shared clonotypes between healthy human individuals. Regarding this clone: Its antigen remains unidentified.

General study results and limits: The study generally estimated greater richness for naive than memory subsets. The donor pool, a small one, limited the genetic and exposure-history diversity represented.

Naive CD8 cells comprised CD45RO-negative, CCR7-positively selected cells, excluding terminally differentiated effector memory CD45RA+ cells. Every donor was a Caucasian adult from Nashville, Tennessee. Running of the assay took place at deep level. Generated by immunoSEQ multiplex PCR, the TCRdb table keeps only in-frame clones and is missing some. The sample consists of millions of clones, about 92% of them appearing once. V was pared by 7 bases and J by 3 bases, with 15 bases between. The CDR3 length is 15 residues. Germline CDR1 reads SNHLY; CDR2 reads FYNNEI. This receptor was obtained from a man between 18 and 29 years old in good health. Some clones in this sample may be carry-over from other donors' samples. V is TRBV2 and J is TRBJ1-4; no definite D call. Material for sequencing was naive CD8+ T cells from PBMCs. CDR3 loop: CASTLRAGANEKLFF. CDR3 coding DNA: TGTGCCAGCACTCTAAGGGCGGGTGCTAATGAAAAACTGTTTTTT.